This TCR beta chain originates from a study of blood T cell repertoires in COVID-19. Germline V gene sequence: CDR1 SGHAT, CDR2 FQNNGV. The CDR3 runs to 13 residues. Trimming pared 4 bases from V and 4 bases from J, leaving 9 bases between. Produced via immunoSEQ multiplex PCR; TCRdb's table is partial and in-frame only. Of fewer than 250,000 clones listed, approximately 82% are singletons. This chain links TRBV11-2 with TRBJ2-3, with no clear D. The clonotype originates from a woman aged 40 to 55 with acute or convalescent COVID-19. Input material: peripheral blood. CDR3 protein: CASSYPSADTQYF. DNA for the CDR3: TGTGCCAGCAGCTACCCTAGTGCAGATACGCAGTATTTT.